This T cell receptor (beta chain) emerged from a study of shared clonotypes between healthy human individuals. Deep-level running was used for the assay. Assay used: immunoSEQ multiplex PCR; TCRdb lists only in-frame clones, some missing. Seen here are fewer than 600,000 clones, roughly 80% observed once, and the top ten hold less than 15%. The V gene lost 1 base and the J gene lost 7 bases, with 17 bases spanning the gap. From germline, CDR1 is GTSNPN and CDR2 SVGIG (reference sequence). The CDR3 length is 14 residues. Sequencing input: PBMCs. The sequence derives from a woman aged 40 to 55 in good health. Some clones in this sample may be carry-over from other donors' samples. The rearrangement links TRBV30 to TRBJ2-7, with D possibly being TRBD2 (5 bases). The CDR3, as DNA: TGTGCCTGGAGTGGGGCGCTACCCGAGGGAGAGCAGTACTTC. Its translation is CAWSGALPEGEQYF.